This T cell receptor beta chain was identified in a study of monozygotic twins with inflammatory bowel disease. This CDR3 is built from 14 residues. Germline V lookup: CDR1 SGHDT, CDR2 YYEEEE. Researchers used 3500 ng of total RNA for each TCR library. TCRalpha and TCRbeta cDNA went through two nested PCRs of approximately 17 and 9 cycles. From the 5' RACE reads, TCRdb lists one entry per CDR3 protein and no DNA. The sample holds about 380,000 distinct CDR3 sequences. The chain links TRBV5-6 to TRBJ2-7; the D gene TCRdb calls, TRBD1, cannot be checked with no DNA. The sequence derives from a human donor with ulcerative colitis or Crohn's disease, or a healthy co-twin of an affected twin (not recorded which). Sample: blood. The CDR3 spells CASTRGQGAYEQYF. Full variable domain (missing parts from reference TRBV5-6 and TRBJ2-7): DAGVTQSPTHLIKTRGQQVTLRCSPKSGHDTVSWYQQALGQGPQFIFQYYEEEERQRGNFPDRFSGHQFPNYSSELNVNALLLGDSALYLCASTRGQGAYEQYFGPGTRLTVT.